This is a list of T cell receptor beta chains from one sample in a study of blood T cell repertoires in COVID-19. Measured with immunoSEQ multiplex PCR; TCRdb has only the in-frame clones, and not every one. The sample contains 75,000 to 80,000 clones, 88% of which appear only once. Sequencing was performed on peripheral blood. Receptors originate from a human donor in a cohort sampled during active COVID-19. Each CDR3 is given with its conserved first and last residue. D genes are given only for firm matches. Where a row states a size, it is once, few, many or the class of an expanded clone; other rows omit it.

TRBJ2-3	TRBV25-1	NA	NA	CASSARDSKYTDTQYF	TGTGCCAGCAGTGCCCGGGACTCAAAGTACACAGATACGCAGTATTTT
TRBJ1-2	TRBV24-1	NA	TRBD1	CATSDRDRDGYTF	TGTGCCACCAGTGACCGGGACAGAGATGGCTACACCTTC
TRBJ1-1	TRBV7-6	NA	NA	CASSLRDNSNTEAFF	TGTGCCAGCAGCCTTAGGGACAATTCGAACACTGAAGCTTTCTTT
TRBJ2-1	TRBV5-1	NA	NA	CASSLVALAGSYNEQFF	TGCGCCAGCAGCTTGGTGGCACTAGCTGGTTCCTACAATGAGCAGTTCTTC
TRBJ1-1	TRBV5-4	NA	NA	CASSPDSTSKAFF	TGTGCCAGCAGCCCCGACAGTACCTCCAAGGCTTTCTTT
TRBJ2-1	TRBV7-8	NA	NA	CASTRRSAYNEQFF	TGTGCCAGCACCCGTCGTAGCGCCTACAATGAGCAGTTCTTC
TRBJ2-7	TRBV6-5	NA	TRBD1	CASSPQGAEQYF	TGTGCCAGCAGCCCACAGGGGGCTGAGCAGTACTTC
TRBJ1-1	TRBV11-2	NA	TRBD1	CASSLDRGITEAFF	TGTGCCAGCAGCCTCGACAGGGGGATTACTGAAGCTTTCTTT
TRBJ1-2	TRBV2	NA	NA	CASSDSGNYGYTF	TGTGCCAGCAGTGATTCAGGGAACTATGGCTACACCTTC
TRBJ2-7	TRBV6-4	NA	TRBD1	CASCRDSSYEQYF	TGTGCCAGCTGCCGGGACAGTTCCTACGAGCAGTACTTC
TRBJ2-7	TRBV6-5	NA	TRBD2	CASSYSGSGYEQYF	TGTGCCAGCAGCTATAGCGGGAGCGGTTACGAGCAGTACTTC
TRBJ2-5	TRBV7-2	NA	NA	CASSPLGAVETQYF	TGTGCCAGCAGCCCTCTGGGGGCGGTTGAGACCCAGTACTTC
TRBJ2-7	TRBV20-1	NA	TRBD2	CSASETGTSLFEQYF	TGCAGTGCTAGTGAAACCGGGACTAGCTTGTTCGAGCAGTACTTC
TRBJ2-5	TRBV6-5	NA	TRBD2	CASSSQSGGQETQYF	TGTGCCAGCAGTTCCCAAAGCGGGGGGCAAGAGACCCAGTACTTC
TRBJ2-4	TRBV19	few	NA	CASSIYPTDLAKNIQYF	TGTGCCAGTAGTATCTACCCGACAGATCTAGCCAAAAACATTCAGTACTTC
TRBJ2-6	TRBV14	NA	NA	CASSQDLEVLTF	TGTGCCAGCAGCCAAGACTTAGAAGTCCTGACTTTC
TRBJ2-2	TRBV28	NA	NA	CASSLYRGANTGELFF	TGTGCCAGCAGTTTATATCGCGGGGCGAACACCGGGGAGCTGTTTTTT
TRBJ2-7	TRBV7-9	NA	NA	CASSLYPGLTYEQYF	TGTGCCAGCAGCTTATACCCCGGGTTAACCTACGAGCAGTACTTC
TRBJ1-5	TRBV9	NA	NA	CASSLETGPQHF	TGTGCCAGCAGCCTCGAAACCGGGCCCCAGCATTTT
TRBJ2-3	TRBV3-1/TRBV3-2	NA	TRBD1	CASSQGGQPTDTQYF	TGTGCCAGCAGCCAAGGGGGACAGCCCACAGATACGCAGTATTTT
TRBJ1-5	TRBV5-1	NA	NA	CASSTSSNQPQHF	TGCGCCAGCAGCACCAGTAGCAATCAGCCCCAGCATTTT
TRBJ2-6	TRBV27	NA	NA	CASRGDISGANVLTF	TGTGCCAGCAGGGGCGACATCTCTGGGGCCAACGTCCTGACTTTC
TRBJ2-2	TRBV4-1	NA	TRBD2	CASSRLLAGGNANTGELFF	TGCGCCAGCAGCCGACTACTAGCGGGAGGAAACGCGAACACCGGGGAGCTGTTTTTT
TRBJ1-2	TRBV7-3	NA	NA	CASSQTGGRGDGYTF	TGTGCCAGCAGCCAGACCGGGGGCCGGGGGGATGGCTACACCTTC
TRBJ1-2	TRBV6-5	NA	TRBD1	CASSRQGRYGYTF	TGTGCCAGCAGCCGACAGGGGCGCTATGGCTACACCTTC
TRBJ1-4	TRBV6-6	NA	NA	CASSPNRARGGKREKLFF	TGTGCCAGCAGTCCCAACAGGGCAAGAGGTGGGAAACGGGAAAAACTGTTTTTT
TRBJ1-2	TRBV30	NA	TRBD1	CASNRGRWGYTF	TGTGCCAGCAACAGGGGGCGCTGGGGCTACACCTTC
TRBJ1-6	TRBV19	NA	TRBD1	CASSVGQSYNSPLHF	TGTGCCAGTAGCGTGGGACAGAGCTATAATTCACCCCTCCACTTT
TRBJ2-3	TRBV7-2	NA	TRBD1	CASSKKTGTGDPRDTQYF	TGTGCCAGCAGCAAAAAGACCGGGACAGGGGATCCAAGAGATACGCAGTATTTT
TRBJ2-5	TRBV6-5	once	NA	CASRGIGVMTQYF	TGTGCCAGTAGGGGTATCGGCGTGATGACCCAGTACTTC
TRBJ2-5	TRBV6-2/TRBV6-3	NA	TRBD1	CASSSDRVQETQYF	TGTGCCAGCAGTTCTGACAGGGTCCAAGAGACCCAGTACTTC
TRBJ2-7	TRBV7-2	few	TRBD2	CASSTSGTMSEQYF	TGTGCCAGCAGCACTAGCGGGACTATGAGCGAGCAGTACTTC
TRBJ2-5	TRBV19	NA	TRBD1	CASSTKKTGVETQYF	TGCGCCAGTAGTACGAAGAAAACAGGGGTAGAGACCCAGTACTTC
TRBJ2-7	TRBV4-1	NA	TRBD1	CASSQDRAIFAQYF	TGCGCCAGCAGCCAGGACAGGGCTATCTTCGCGCAGTACTTC
TRBJ2-3	TRBV18	NA	NA	CASSPADRGGSDTQYF	TGTGCCAGCTCACCAGCCGACAGGGGAGGGTCAGATACGCAGTATTTT
TRBJ2-7	TRBV3-1/TRBV3-2	NA	TRBD1	CASSQASGGVYEQYF	TGTGCCAGCAGCCAAGCGTCAGGGGGTGTCTACGAGCAGTACTTC
TRBJ2-3	TRBV3-1/TRBV3-2	NA	NA	CASSQGRGTDTQYF	TGTGCCAGCAGCCAAGGCCGGGGCACAGATACGCAGTATTTT
TRBJ1-4	TRBV5-8	NA	NA	CASSLTGITNEKLFF	TGTGCCAGCAGCTTGACAGGGATTACTAATGAAAAACTGTTTTTT
TRBJ2-3	TRBV4-2	NA	TRBD1	CASIRTGAPTDTQYF	TGTGCCAGCATTCGGACAGGGGCGCCCACAGATACGCAGTATTTT
TRBJ1-4	TRBV19	NA	NA	CASSIGGGADEKLFF	TGTGCCAGTAGTATTGGGGGAGGTGCTGATGAAAAACTGTTTTTT
TRBJ1-2	TRBV5-5	NA	TRBD1	CASSLQGAQVEGYTF	TGTGCCAGCAGCTTACAGGGGGCGCAAGTAGAGGGCTACACCTTC
TRBJ2-7	TRBV11-2	NA	NA	CASSLDRWEPIYEQYF	TGTGCCAGCAGCTTAGACCGATGGGAGCCGATTTACGAGCAGTACTTC
TRBJ1-1	TRBV9	NA	NA	CASGLSGGTEAFF	TGTGCCAGCGGACTAAGTGGGGGCACTGAAGCTTTCTTT
TRBJ2-5	TRBV7-9	NA	TRBD1	CASSPQGQTQETQYF	TGTGCCAGCAGCCCGCAGGGACAGACCCAAGAGACCCAGTACTTC
TRBJ1-6	TRBV9	NA	NA	CASSVAPGPSSSSTGSGSPLHF	TGTGCCAGCAGCGTAGCTCCCGGCCCTAGCTCCTCGTCAACAGGGTCGGGGTCACCCCTCCACTTT
TRBJ1-5	TRBV28	NA	NA	CASIFQGTLRPQHF	TGTGCCAGCATCTTCCAGGGGACCCTTCGGCCCCAGCATTTT
TRBJ2-7	TRBV29-1	NA	NA	CSVTRGGLTYEQYF	TGCAGCGTAACCAGGGGTGGGCTAACCTACGAGCAGTACTTC
TRBJ2-5	TRBV6-2/TRBV6-3	once	TRBD2	CASSYGPSGGLETQYF	TGTGCCAGCAGTTACGGCCCTAGCGGGGGGTTAGAGACCCAGTACTTC
TRBJ2-3	TRBV2	few	NA	CASSGATTDTQYF	TGTGCCAGCAGTGGGGCTACCACAGATACGCAGTATTTT
TRBJ2-1	TRBV3-1/TRBV3-2	NA	NA	CASSQVSSNEQFF	TGTGCCAGCAGCCAAGTTAGTTCCAATGAGCAGTTCTTC
TRBJ2-7	TRBV6-5	NA	TRBD1	CASSYEIPGTGGVQYF	TGTGCCAGCAGTTACGAGATCCCCGGGACAGGGGGTGTGCAGTACTTC
TRBJ1-1	TRBV18	once	TRBD1	CASSVQGGTEAFF	TGTGCCAGCTCAGTGCAGGGGGGCACTGAAGCTTTCTTT